This T cell receptor (beta chain) was profiled in a study of Graves' ophthalmopathy and Graves' hyperthyroidism. Study as a whole: Over 18 months of follow-up, stable hyperthyroidism required that no ophthalmopathy appear.

CDR3 length: 15 residues. The junction had 5 bases not matched to a gene; V was cut back by 3 bases and J by 3 bases. Germline CDR1 DFQATT, CDR2 SNEGSKA (reference sequence). Enrollment excluded any patients with other autoimmune diseases, uncontrolled infections, pregnancy or lactation. Diagnosis relied on clinical symptoms, serum thyroxine, TRAb, thyroid ultrasound and orbital computed tomography. This clonotype was observed at least ten times. Antigen unknown. Study-level points and caveats: Discriminating ophthalmopathy from stable hyperthyroidism, a 13-signature model attained a sensitivity of about 89% and a specificity of 81.08%.

For repertoire sequencing, the TCR beta CDR3 regions were amplified from RNA transcripts. Investigators did first-round RT-PCR with HTBI primers, then second-round multiplex PCR. One entry per CDR3 protein, called by TCRdb with MiXCR from the multiplex PCR reads. The sample holds over a million distinct CDR3 sequences, about 40% seen once. This TCR came from an adult man with Graves' hyperthyroidism. The J gene is TRBJ1-6, the V gene TRBV20-1, with 7 bases matching TRBD1. Sequencing input: peripheral blood or thyroid tissue (not recorded which). In DNA form, the CDR3 reads TGCAGTGCTAGCCGTGGACAGGTCTATAATTCACCCCTCCACTTT. This translates into CSASRGQVYNSPLHF.